This TCR beta chain stems from a study of regulatory T cells in long-lasting Graves disease. Study-wide results and limits: With under 3,500 shared public clonotypes, persistent patients exceeded new patients, who shared approximately 880. Small sample size may have lowered accuracy. Favoring TRBV28, TRBJ1-2 and TRBJ2-5 was a feature seen in persistent disease.

The table lists this clonotype with a few counts. The antigen is unknown. For TCR beta, libraries came from iRepertoire HTBI primers and Arm-PCR of CDR3 regions. TCRdb re-called the multiplex PCR reads with MiXCR, one entry per CDR3 protein. The table has more than 650,000 distinct CDR3 sequences, 25% to 35% seen once. Time point noted: persistent/refractory GD, antithyroid drugs over 5 years with positive TRAb. TCR sequences were obtained from RNA taken from PBMCs. The germline gives CDR1 MDHEN, CDR2 SYDVKM. This CDR3 region has 16 residues. V was pared by 4 bases and J by 3 bases, with 7 bases of the junction left unmatched.

The source is a female donor with Graves disease. Here the sequenced sample was peripheral blood mononuclear cells (PBMCs), taken when the disease was refractory, from a patient treated with antithyroid drugs. The gene calls are TRBV28 and TRBJ1-4, with 8 bases lining up with TRBD1. For the CDR3, the DNA is TGTGCCAGCAGTTACACCCAGGGGGCTTCTAATGAAAAACTGTTTTTT. It is translated as CASSYTQGASNEKLFF.